The rows below give T cell receptor beta chains drawn from one sample of a study of radiotherapy plus CTLA-4 blockade in lung cancer. The data were produced by immunoSEQ multiplex PCR, yet TCRdb's version contains in-frame clones alone and is incomplete. In the table there are about 80,000 clones, 78% of which are singletons. Source: peripheral blood, taken from a patient treated with radiotherapy plus ipilimumab. The receptors shown here come from a human donor with non-small cell lung cancer whose response to radiotherapy plus ipilimumab could not be evaluated. Some clones in this sample may be carry-over from other donors' samples. Each CDR3 is given with its conserved first and last residue. Each record gives: J gene, V gene, CDR3 protein.

j_gene: TRBJ1-3
v_gene: TRBV5-6
CDR3aa: CASSLYSGTGAGNTIYF

j_gene: TRBJ2-3
v_gene: TRBV13
CDR3aa: CASSFSGGGDTDTQYF

j_gene: TRBJ1-2
v_gene: TRBV9
CDR3aa: CASSRGQGNYGYTF

j_gene: TRBJ2-1
v_gene: TRBV29-1
CDR3aa: CSGRGGLPNEQFF

j_gene: TRBJ2-2
v_gene: TRBV5-6
CDR3aa: CASSLVETGELFF

j_gene: TRBJ2-7
v_gene: TRBV4-3
CDR3aa: CASSQGGGEQYF

j_gene: .
v_gene: TRBV28
CDR3aa: CASSPGQGGPYEQYF

j_gene: TRBJ2-1
v_gene: TRBV6-4
CDR3aa: CASSDGISGDYNEQFF

j_gene: TRBJ2-5
v_gene: TRBV4-1
CDR3aa: CASSSMTGRETQYF

j_gene: TRBJ1-2
v_gene: TRBV4-2
CDR3aa: CASSQGTGDYNYGYTF

j_gene: TRBJ1-2
v_gene: TRBV6-1
CDR3aa: CASSEASDYGYTF

j_gene: TRBJ1-6
v_gene: TRBV2
CDR3aa: CASMPQADSYNSPLHF

j_gene: TRBJ2-5
v_gene: TRBV7-9
CDR3aa: CASSLARAETQYF

j_gene: TRBJ1-4
v_gene: TRBV5-8
CDR3aa: CASSFDRAIEKLFF

j_gene: TRBJ1-3
v_gene: TRBV5-5
CDR3aa: CASSLNRVGGNTIYF

j_gene: TRBJ1-2
v_gene: TRBV7-9
CDR3aa: CASSLKGYTF

j_gene: TRBJ1-3
v_gene: TRBV5-6
CDR3aa: CASSLTVSGNTIYF

j_gene: TRBJ1-3
v_gene: TRBV18
CDR3aa: CASSPGQHSGNTIYF

j_gene: TRBJ1-3
v_gene: TRBV5-3
CDR3aa: CARRQQRESTSGNTIYF

j_gene: TRBJ1-2
v_gene: TRBV5-1
CDR3aa: CASSSHEGAGGYTF

j_gene: TRBJ2-3
v_gene: TRBV6-5
CDR3aa: CASSTGFPITDTQYF

j_gene: TRBJ2-1
v_gene: TRBV5-1
CDR3aa: CASSAPGLAGGEQFF

j_gene: TRBJ1-1
v_gene: TRBV28
CDR3aa: CASTDFAGTTEAFF

j_gene: TRBJ1-4
v_gene: TRBV4-1
CDR3aa: CASSSSLGELFF

j_gene: TRBJ1-2
v_gene: TRBV4-1
CDR3aa: CASSQMGSQGDGYTF

j_gene: TRBJ2-7
v_gene: TRBV5-4
CDR3aa: CASRKYRGEGNEQYF

j_gene: TRBJ1-2
v_gene: TRBV4-1
CDR3aa: CASSLGGHNYGYTF

j_gene: TRBJ1-5
v_gene: TRBV27
CDR3aa: CASSFIGGANQPQHF

j_gene: TRBJ2-5
v_gene: TRBV5-6
CDR3aa: CASSLISSQETQYF

j_gene: TRBJ1-1
v_gene: TRBV4-2
CDR3aa: CASSQDRTRVTGGPEAFF

j_gene: TRBJ2-4
v_gene: TRBV4-3
CDR3aa: CASSQEIREGPSIQYF

j_gene: TRBJ1-2
v_gene: TRBV28
CDR3aa: CARPLPLPDRGRSNYGYTF

j_gene: TRBJ2-2
v_gene: TRBV2
CDR3aa: CASSWLQGISNTGELFF

j_gene: .
v_gene: TRBV28
CDR3aa: CASARGTPYEQYF

j_gene: TRBJ2-2
v_gene: TRBV10-3
CDR3aa: CAISEKAGTGGKTGELFF

j_gene: TRBJ2-2
v_gene: TRBV2
CDR3aa: CASSASPGGRDTGELFF

j_gene: TRBJ1-5
v_gene: TRBV7-9
CDR3aa: CASSLAGTGNSNQPQHF

j_gene: TRBJ1-1
v_gene: TRBV9
CDR3aa: CASSVPGTGFTEAFF

j_gene: TRBJ2-7
v_gene: TRBV28
CDR3aa: CASSLAGVNYEQYF

j_gene: TRBJ1-2
v_gene: TRBV28
CDR3aa: CASRGTGRSSYGYTF

j_gene: TRBJ1-1
v_gene: TRBV6-5
CDR3aa: CASSSDRNTEAFF

j_gene: TRBJ1-1
v_gene: TRBV6-5
CDR3aa: CASSYGYRGRFEAFF

j_gene: TRBJ2-1
v_gene: TRBV7-9
CDR3aa: CASSPTGNEQFF

j_gene: TRBJ1-4
v_gene: TRBV6-1
CDR3aa: CASTLTGTNEKLFF

j_gene: TRBJ2-1
v_gene: TRBV6-1
CDR3aa: CASMSSGGYNEQFF

j_gene: TRBJ2-7
v_gene: TRBV5-1
CDR3aa: CASSLGGTGPYEQYF

j_gene: TRBJ1-2
v_gene: TRBV4-1
CDR3aa: CASSQELTGNYGYTF

j_gene: TRBJ1-2
v_gene: TRBV6-1
CDR3aa: CASSATGDYGYTF

j_gene: TRBJ2-1
v_gene: TRBV27
CDR3aa: CASSLSSGGAWEQFF

j_gene: TRBJ1-5
v_gene: TRBV19
CDR3aa: CASSVQDYSNQPQHF

j_gene: TRBJ1-2
v_gene: TRBV28
CDR3aa: CASSRQGAGGYTF

j_gene: TRBJ1-6
v_gene: TRBV27
CDR3aa: CASSFRTGLSSYNSPLHF